A single sample is the source of the 14 T cell receptor beta chains below, sequenced in a study of beta chain features in type 1 diabetes. Of the isolated RNA, all was reverse transcribed, and so the sequenced material was expressed TCRB transcripts. Generated by immunoSEQ multiplex PCR, the TCRdb table keeps only in-frame clones and is missing some. The profile shows around 330,000 clones, approximately 10% of them singletons. Sample: naive CD4+ T cells from blood. These receptors all stem from a woman younger than 45 in good health.

This clone was seen only a few times. CDR3: CASSALAGAYEQYF. The CDR3 region has the DNA TGTGCCAGCAGCGCACTAGCGGGGGCCTACGAGCAGTACTTC. The chain couples TRBV9 to TRBJ2-7; 11 nucleotides match TRBD2. The CDR3 is made up of 14 amino acids. Trimming at V came to 3 bases and at J to 2 bases, leaving 1 base not matched to a gene. Germline CDR1 reads SGDLS; CDR2 reads YYNGEE.

This clone appeared a few times. J is TRBJ2-3 and V is TRBV18; no reliable D call. Trimming took 5 bases from V and 0 from J, leaving 9 bases between them. The CDR3 covers 14 residues. Germline V CDR1 and CDR2: KGHSH, LQKENI. CDR3 nucleotide sequence: TGTGCCAGCTCATCAGGTCCTAGCACAGATACGCAGTATTTT. Translated, it gives CASSSGPSTDTQYF.

This clone was observed a few times. The J gene is TRBJ1-5, the V gene TRBV19; maybe TRBD1 (5 bases). This CDR3 region has 16 residues. CDR1 and CDR2 from the germline V gene are LNHDA and SQIVND (reference sequence). Between the trimmed V and J ends, which lost 7 bases and 3 bases, there was a span of 19 bases. The CDR3 DNA reads as TGTGCCAGTAAGGGTAAGGAGGGGATCGTCAATCAGCCCCAGCATTTT. Encoded protein: CASKGKEGIVNQPQHF.

The chain recombines TRBV5-1 with TRBJ2-5, with 11 positions matching TRBD2. This CDR3 has 16 residues. Germline V gene sequence: CDR1 SGHRS, CDR2 YFSETQ. The J segment lost 5 bases and the V segment lost 3 bases, leaving 9 bases of the junction unmatched. CDR3 region: CASSSSSGRAWETQYF. CDR3 bases: TGCGCCAGCAGCTCGAGTAGCGGGAGGGCCTGGGAGACCCAGTACTTC.

This chain links TRBV18 with TRBJ1-5, with a possible D match to TRBD1 (6 bases). Trimming pared 5 bases from V and 0 bases from J, leaving 17 bases between. The length of the CDR3 is 17 residues. Germline lookup yields CDR1 KGHSH and CDR2 LQKENI. The CDR3 loop is CASSAFIGQNSNQPQHF. In DNA, the CDR3 is TGTGCCAGCTCAGCTTTTATAGGACAGAATAGCAATCAGCCCCAGCATTTT.

This clone has more than one count but fewer than ten. The V call is TRBV12-5, the J call TRBJ2-3; 13 bases line up with TRBD2. Germline V gene lookup returns CDR1 LGHNT and CDR2 FRNRAP. The length of the CDR3 is 16 residues. Unmatched junction bases numbered 6, after V lost 9 bases and J lost 0 bases. The CDR3 nucleotides are TGTGCTAGCGGGACGGGACTAGCGGGAAGCACAGATACGCAGTATTTT. Encoded protein: CASGTGLAGSTDTQYF.

J is TRBJ2-5 and V is TRBV11-2; D is undetermined. V lost 4 bases, J lost 5 bases, and 8 bases lay in between. Germline CDR1 SGHAT, CDR2 FQNNGV. CDR3 size: 12 residues. CDR3 sequence reads: CASSSRKETQYF. The CDR3 DNA reads as TGTGCCAGCAGCTCCAGGAAGGAGACCCAGTACTTC.

This clone occurred a few times. The J gene is TRBJ2-5, the V gene TRBV19, with 8 bases matching TRBD1. CDR3 length: 14 amino acids. V dropped 9 bases and J dropped 1; count of bases not matched to a gene: 7. The germline V gene encodes CDR1 LNHDA and CDR2 SQIVND (reference sequence). CDR3 sequence: CASREGTGQETQYF. The CDR3 DNA is TGTGCCAGCCGAGAGGGGACAGGCCAAGAGACCCAGTACTTC.

The genes are TRBV7-8 and TRBJ2-5; D remains ambiguous. The CDR3 runs to 11 residues. The germline gives CDR1 SGHVS, CDR2 FQNEAQ. The ends were cut back, 5 bases at V and 5 bases at J, with 6 bases in the middle. The CDR3: CASSPSETQYF. As DNA, the CDR3 is TGTGCCAGCAGCCCCTCGGAGACCCAGTACTTC.

The rearrangement links TRBV7-6 to TRBJ2-6, with 9 bases lining up with TRBD1. V was clipped by 4 bases and J by 2 bases; unmatched bases: 0. CDR1 SGHVS and CDR2 FNYEAQ come from the germline V gene. The CDR3 runs 15 residues. The CDR3 sequence: CASSWDRAGANVLTF. The CDR3 nucleotides read TGTGCCAGCAGCTGGGACAGGGCTGGGGCCAACGTCCTGACTTTC.

The CDR3 is CASSHTGAGTEAFF. The CDR3 coding sequence is TGTGCCAGCAGCCATACAGGGGCCGGCACTGAAGCTTTCTTT. This chain connects TRBV11-1 to TRBJ1-1, with 7 bases fitting TRBD1. Trimming removed 5 bases from V and 4 bases from J; junction bases left unmatched: 7. The CDR3 consists of 14 residues. Germline loops: CDR1 SGHAT, CDR2 FQDESV (reference sequence).

This clone has just a few counts. The chain links TRBV5-6 to TRBJ2-1, with TRBD1 matching 9 bases. Germline values: CDR1 SGHDT, CDR2 YYEEEE. With 2 bases clipped from V and 8 bases from J, the junction kept 2 bases outside the gene matches. This CDR3 region has 13 residues. This CDR3 reads CASSLDRGYEQFF. The CDR3 region has the DNA TGTGCCAGCAGCTTAGACAGGGGGTATGAGCAGTTCTTC. Filled out from reference TRBV5-6 and TRBJ2-1, the complete variable domain reads DAGVTQSPTHLIKTRGQQVTLRCSPKSGHDTVSWYQQALGQGPQFIFQYYEEEERQRGNFPDRFSGHQFPNYSSELNVNALLLGDSALYLCASSLDRGYEQFFGPGTRLTVL.

There are a few counts of this clone. This chain links TRBV4-3 with TRBJ2-3; TRBD2 matches 11 bases. With 0 bases clipped from V and 9 bases from J, the junction kept 5 bases outside the gene matches. Germline V CDR1 and CDR2: LGHNA, YSLEER. CDR3 length: 15 residues. CDR3 in amino acids: CASSQELAGAKTQYF. In DNA form, the CDR3 reads TGCGCCAGCAGCCAAGAACTAGCGGGAGCGAAGACGCAGTATTTT.

This clone showed up just a few times. The chain links TRBV30 to TRBJ1-5, with 7 bases that match TRBD1. CDR3 length: 14 amino acids. In germline, CDR1 is GTSNPN, CDR2 SVGIG (reference sequence). V lost 4 bases to trimming and J lost 1 base; unmatched junction nucleotides: 4. CDR3 DNA: TGTGCCTGGAACCTACAGGGGAGCAATCAGCCCCAGCATTTT. It encodes CAWNLQGSNQPQHF.